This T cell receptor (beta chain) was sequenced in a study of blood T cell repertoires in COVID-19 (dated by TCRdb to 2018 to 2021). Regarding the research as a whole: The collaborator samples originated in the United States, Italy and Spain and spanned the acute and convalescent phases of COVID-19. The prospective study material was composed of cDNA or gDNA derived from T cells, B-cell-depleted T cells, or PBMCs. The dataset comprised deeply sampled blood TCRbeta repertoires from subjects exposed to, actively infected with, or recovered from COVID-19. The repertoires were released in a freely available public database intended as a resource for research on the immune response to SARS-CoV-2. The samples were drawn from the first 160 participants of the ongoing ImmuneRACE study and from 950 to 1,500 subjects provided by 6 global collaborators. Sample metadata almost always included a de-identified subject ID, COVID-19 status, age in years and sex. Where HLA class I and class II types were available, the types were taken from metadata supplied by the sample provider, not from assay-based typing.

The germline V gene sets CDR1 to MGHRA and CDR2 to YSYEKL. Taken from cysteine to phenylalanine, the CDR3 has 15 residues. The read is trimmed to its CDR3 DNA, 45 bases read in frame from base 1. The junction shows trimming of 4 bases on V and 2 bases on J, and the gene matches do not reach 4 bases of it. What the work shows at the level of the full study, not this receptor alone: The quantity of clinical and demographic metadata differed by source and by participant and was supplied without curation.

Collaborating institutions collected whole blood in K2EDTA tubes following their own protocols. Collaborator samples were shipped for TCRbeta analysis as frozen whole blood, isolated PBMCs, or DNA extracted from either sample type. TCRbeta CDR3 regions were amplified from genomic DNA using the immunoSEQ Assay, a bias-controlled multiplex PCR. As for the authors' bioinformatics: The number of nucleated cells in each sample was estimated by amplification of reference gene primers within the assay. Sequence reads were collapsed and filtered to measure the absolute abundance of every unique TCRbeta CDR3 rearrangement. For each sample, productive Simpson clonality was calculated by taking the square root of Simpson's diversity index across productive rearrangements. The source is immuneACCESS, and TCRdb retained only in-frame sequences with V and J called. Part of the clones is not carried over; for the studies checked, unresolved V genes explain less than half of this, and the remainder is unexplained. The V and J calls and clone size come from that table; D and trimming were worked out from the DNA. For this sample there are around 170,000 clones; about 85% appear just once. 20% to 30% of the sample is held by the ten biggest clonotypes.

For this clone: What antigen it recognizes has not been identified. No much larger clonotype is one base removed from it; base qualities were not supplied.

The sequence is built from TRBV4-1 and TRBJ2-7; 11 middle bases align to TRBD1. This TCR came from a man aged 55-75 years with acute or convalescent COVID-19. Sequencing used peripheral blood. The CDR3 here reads CASSRTGGITYEQYF. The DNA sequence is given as TGCGCCAGCAGCCGGACAGGGGGCATCACCTACGAGCAGTACTTC.